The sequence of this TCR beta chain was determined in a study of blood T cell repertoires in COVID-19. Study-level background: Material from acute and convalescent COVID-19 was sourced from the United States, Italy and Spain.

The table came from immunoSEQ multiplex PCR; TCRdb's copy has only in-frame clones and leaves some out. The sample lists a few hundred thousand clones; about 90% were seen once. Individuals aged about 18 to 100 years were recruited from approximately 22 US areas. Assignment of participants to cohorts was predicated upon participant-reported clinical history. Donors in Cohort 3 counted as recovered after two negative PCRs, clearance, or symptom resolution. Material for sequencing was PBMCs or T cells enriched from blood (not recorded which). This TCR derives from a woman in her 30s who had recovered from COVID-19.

The CDR3, as DNA: TGTGCCAGCTCACCGCCGGGACAGGGGGCGGTGGAGACCCAGTACTTC. Residues: CASSPPGQGAVETQYF. V and J are TRBV18 and TRBJ2-5; 12 bases agree with TRBD1. The CDR3 length is 16 residues. The V segment lost 3 bases and the J segment 5 bases; nucleotides outside the gene matches: 7. Germline V gene data show CDR1 as KGHSH and CDR2 as LQKENI.